This record concerns one TCR beta chain sequence. The antigen remains undetermined. These data come from a study of cytomegalovirus exposure and HLA in healthy donors. Study outcomes and limitations: A later analysis found common viral pathogens apparently linked to several of the most significant clusters. Presence/absence analyses assumed roughly uniform sequencing depth across donors, which may not hold.

Germline V gene sequence: CDR1 SGHRS, CDR2 YFSETQ. After removal of 4 bases from V and 5 bases from J, the junction contained 2 bases not matched to a gene. CDR3 length: 13 residues. 60 Vbeta and 13 Jbeta primers were used in PCR. Using immunoSEQ multiplex PCR, the repertoire was profiled, and TCRdb retains in-frame clones only, with some absent. The sample lists approximately 140,000 clones; roughly 78% were seen once. Specimen: PBMCs. V usage is TRBV5-1 and J usage is TRBJ2-7, with 11 positions matching TRBD1. The receptor was isolated from a man between 45 and 60 years old in good health and CMV-seropositive. Here the CDR3 DNA reads TGCGCCAGCAGCGTGGGACAGGGGGACGAGCAGTACTTC. This encodes CASSVGQGDEQYF. The full variable domain, with the rest looked up from reference TRBV5-1 and TRBJ2-7, is KAGVTQTPRYLIKTRGQQVTLSCSPISGHRSVSWYQQTPGQGLQFLFEYFSETQRNKGNFPGRFSGRQFSNSRSEMNVSTLELGDSALYLCASSVGQGDEQYFGPGTRLTVT.